What follows are 27 T cell receptor beta chains derived from one specimen sequenced in a study of CD8+ T cells in alopecia areata. Extracted RNA was reverse transcribed into cDNA, the sequencing template. Assay: immunoSEQ multiplex PCR; the TCRdb copy retains only in-frame clones and omits some. The table has about 220,000 clones, roughly 56% seen once. Described treatment: oral pan-JAK inhibitor, 5-10 mg twice daily. The sample consisted of CD4+ T cells sorted from blood, taken at week 4, from a patient treated with tofacitinib. Receptors were obtained from a human donor with alopecia areata.

The chain carries TRBV29-1 and TRBJ1-1, with D perhaps TRBD1 (6 bases). In germline, CDR1 is SQVTM, CDR2 ANQGSEA. The ends were cut back, 7 bases at V and 1 base at J, with 7 bases in the middle. CDR3 size: 11 residues. DNA of the CDR3: TGCAGCGGGGGACAGAACACTGAAGCTTTCTTT. Translated: CSGGQNTEAFF.

The V gene is TRBV5-1, the J gene TRBJ2-6; D perhaps matches TRBD1 (6 bases). This CDR3 region has 16 residues. Germline assignment: CDR1 SGHRS and CDR2 YFSETQ. Trimming stripped 4 bases from V and 0 bases from J, with 11 bases between. Here the CDR3 reads CASSQTGLSGANVLTF. The CDR3 DNA reads as TGCGCCAGCAGCCAAACAGGGCTCTCTGGGGCCAACGTCCTGACTTTC.

The CDR3 loop is CASSLGVQGNLYGYTF. The CDR3 nucleotides are TGTGCCAGCAGCTTGGGGGTGCAGGGGAACCTCTATGGCTACACCTTC. This chain joins TRBV5-6 and TRBJ1-2; TRBD1 might be the D (6 bases). V was trimmed by 0 bases and J by 4 bases, leaving 16 bases between them. This CDR3 has 16 residues. CDR1 and CDR2 from the germline V gene are SGHDT and YYEEEE. Combining the CDR3 with reference TRBV5-6 and TRBJ1-2 gives the whole variable domain DAGVTQSPTHLIKTRGQQVTLRCSPKSGHDTVSWYQQALGQGPQFIFQYYEEEERQRGNFPDRFSGHQFPNYSSELNVNALLLGDSALYLCASSLGVQGNLYGYTFGSGTRLTVV.

This chain links TRBV29-1 with TRBJ2-2; 7 positions match TRBD1. The CDR3 runs to 15 residues. Germline CDR1 and CDR2: SQVTM and ANQGSEA. V gave up 6 bases and J gave up 4 bases; unmatched junction bases: 11. The CDR3 is CSVPKGASGTGELFF. CDR3 sequence (DNA): TGCAGCGTCCCCAAGGGGGCGTCGGGCACCGGGGAGCTGTTTTTT.

The chain is built from TRBV15 and TRBJ1-1, with D tentatively TRBD1 (6 bases). This CDR3 region has 16 residues. Germline V gene data show CDR1 as LNHNV and CDR2 as YYDKDF (reference sequence). V dropped 1 base and J dropped 1 base, with 13 bases sitting between them. The CDR3, as DNA: TGTGCCACCAGCAGAGGTCTTAGACAGGAGAACACTGAAGCTTTCTTT. It codes for CATSRGLRQENTEAFF.

This chain joins TRBV30 and TRBJ1-6; no firm D call. The CDR3 has 13 residues. Germline V lookup: CDR1 GTSNPN, CDR2 SVGIG (reference sequence). Trimming pared 3 bases from V and 8 bases from J, leaving 11 bases between. The CDR3 spells CAWRSDGDSPLHF. CDR3 DNA: TGTGCCTGGAGATCGGACGGCGATTCACCCCTCCACTTT.

This clone occurred a few times. This chain uses TRBV18 with TRBJ2-3, with 7 bases matching TRBD1. Germline CDR1 is KGHSH and CDR2 is LQKENI. This CDR3 region has 15 residues. The trim removed 6 bases at V and 4 bases at J, leaving 10 bases unmatched. The DNA of the CDR3 is TGTGCCAGCTCGACAGGGAGAGGGCTAGCAGATACGCAGTATTTT. It yields the protein CASSTGRGLADTQYF. Based on the CDR3 plus reference TRBV18 and TRBJ2-3, the full variable domain is NAGVMQNPRHLVRRRGQEARLRCSPMKGHSHVYWYRQLPEEGLKFMVYLQKENIIDESGMPKERFSAEFPKEGPSILRIQQVVRGDSAAYFCASSTGRGLADTQYFGPGTRLTVL.

The V gene is TRBV29-1, the J gene TRBJ1-2; possibly TRBD1 for D (6 bases). The CDR3 consists of 14 residues. The germline V gene has CDR1 SQVTM and CDR2 ANQGSEA. The V and J ends lost 2 bases and 1 base respectively, with 11 bases between them. CDR3 nucleotides: TGCAGCGTTGAACAGGGGTCCGATAACTATGGCTACACCTTC. Translated: CSVEQGSDNYGYTF. Variable domain in full (rest from reference TRBV29-1 and TRBJ1-2): SAVISQKPSRDICQRGTSLTIQCQVDSQVTMMFWYRQQPGQSLTLIATANQGSEATYESGFVIDKFPISRPNLTFSTLTVSNMSPEDSSIYLCSVEQGSDNYGYTFGSGTRLTVV.

The chain is built from TRBV10-3 and TRBJ1-1; D not resolved. The CDR3 has 13 residues. The ends were cut back, 4 bases at V and 3 bases at J, with 9 bases in the middle. Germline V gene data show CDR1 as ENHRY and CDR2 as SYGVKD. The CDR3 DNA follows: TGTGCCATCAGTGTGGGAGGTGACACTGAAGCTTTCTTT. Translating gives CAISVGGDTEAFF.

The V call is TRBV30, the J call TRBJ2-7, with D perhaps TRBD1 (6 bases). The germline V gene encodes CDR1 GTSNPN and CDR2 SVGIG (reference sequence). The CDR3 has 14 amino acids. V lost 4 bases, J lost 2 bases, and 15 bases lay in between. CDR3 amino acids: CAWNLQGFAYEQYF. CDR3 nucleotide sequence: TGTGCCTGGAACTTACAGGGTTTTGCCTACGAGCAGTACTTC.

This clone came up a few times. This sequence joins TRBV7-2 and TRBJ2-7; D unresolved. This CDR3 contains 14 residues. V lost 3 bases and J 2 bases, leaving 11 bases between the germline ends. CDR1 is SGHTA, CDR2 FQGNSA, per germline. The CDR3 loop is CASSFGNPTYEQYF. The CDR3 coding sequence is TGTGCCAGCAGCTTTGGGAACCCGACCTACGAGCAGTACTTC.

V gene TRBV29-1 combines with J gene TRBJ2-1, with D possibly TRBD1 on 6 matching bases. Deletions cut 5 bases from V and 10 bases from J, with 15 bases between. From germline, CDR1 is SQVTM and CDR2 ANQGSEA. CDR3 length equals 12 residues. The CDR3 protein is CSVSNRVSEQFF. The CDR3 nucleotides read TGCAGCGTTTCTAACAGGGTGAGCGAGCAGTTCTTC.

A few counts support this clone. This chain uses TRBV15 with TRBJ2-3; D might be TRBD1 (6 bases). The CDR3 consists of 15 residues. Trimming pared 4 bases from V and 0 bases from J, leaving 11 bases between. The germline gives CDR1 LNHNV, CDR2 YYDKDF (reference sequence). This CDR3 is CATSNRDKSTDTQYF. CDR3 sequence (DNA): TGTGCCACCAGCAACCGGGACAAAAGCACAGATACGCAGTATTTT.

This chain uses TRBV27 with TRBJ1-6; D not resolved. Trimming shortened V by 2 bases and J by 6 bases, and 11 bases separated the two germline ends. This CDR3 comprises 15 residues. Germline V CDR1 and CDR2: MNHEY, SMNVEV (reference sequence). CDR3 amino acids: CASSLEGNSNSPLHF. Here the CDR3 DNA reads TGTGCCAGCAGTTTAGAAGGGAACAGTAATTCACCCCTCCACTTT.

The chain employs TRBV19 and TRBJ1-5; no firm D call. From germline, CDR1 is LNHDA and CDR2 SQIVND (reference sequence). The V end lost 3 bases, the J end lost 0 bases, and 12 bases lay between the germline ends. The CDR3 runs to 16 residues. The CDR3 sequence is CASSIPSHNSNQPQHF. For the CDR3, the DNA is TGTGCCAGTAGTATCCCTTCCCACAATAGCAATCAGCCCCAGCATTTT.

This clone appeared once. The CDR3 reads CSVTATIMNTEAFF. The CDR3 DNA is TGCAGCGTTACGGCAACGATCATGAACACTGAAGCTTTCTTT. The chain uses TRBV29-1 and TRBJ1-1; D uncertain. This CDR3 is 14 amino acids long. Germline V gives CDR1 SQVTM, CDR2 ANQGSEA. Trimming shortened V by 5 bases and J by 0 bases, and 13 bases separated the two germline ends. Using reference TRBV29-1 and TRBJ1-1 for the parts outside the CDR3, the full variable domain is SAVISQKPSRDICQRGTSLTIQCQVDSQVTMMFWYRQQPGQSLTLIATANQGSEATYESGFVIDKFPISRPNLTFSTLTVSNMSPEDSSIYLCSVTATIMNTEAFFGQGTRLTVV.

The rearrangement links TRBV5-1 to TRBJ2-6, with TRBD1 matching over 7 bases. In germline, CDR1 is SGHRS, CDR2 YFSETQ. CDR3 length: 17 amino acids. The trim removed 4 bases at V and 0 bases at J, leaving 7 bases unmatched. CDR3: CASSPRGDSSGANVLTF. The DNA of the CDR3 is TGCGCCAGCAGCCCCCGTGGGGACAGCTCTGGGGCCAACGTCCTGACTTTC.

The chain couples TRBV25-1 to TRBJ1-2, with D perhaps matching TRBD1 (5 bases). Trimming removed 2 bases from V and 7 bases from J, with 14 bases in between. CDR3 length: 14 amino acids. Germline V gene sequence: CDR1 MGHDK, CDR2 SYGVNS. CDR3: CASSEDVVGGGYTF. CDR3 DNA: TGTGCCAGCAGTGAAGATGTAGTGGGGGGTGGCTACACCTTC.

This rearrangement joins TRBV29-1 to TRBJ2-7; the match to TRBD1 covers 8 bases. CDR1 is SQVTM, CDR2 ANQGSEA, per germline. With V trimmed by 6 bases and J by 5 bases, 9 bases remained unmatched. The CDR3 spans 13 residues. For the CDR3, the DNA is TGCAGCGTAGTTCGAGACAGGGGAAACGAGCAGTACTTC. As protein: CSVVRDRGNEQYF.

This clone was detected only a few times. The genes are TRBV19 and TRBJ2-1; perhaps D is TRBD1 or TRBD2 (6 bases each). The length of the CDR3 is 13 residues. Germline V gene lookup returns CDR1 LNHDA and CDR2 SQIVND (reference sequence). V lost 7 bases, J lost 8 bases, and 15 bases lay in between. In nucleotides, the CDR3 is TGTGCCAGTACCCCCGGGGGCTTGGATGAGCAGTTCTTC. Its translation: CASTPGGLDEQFF.

This clone came up a few times. V and J are TRBV5-4 and TRBJ1-2; D unclear. Deletions cut 1 base from V and 6 bases from J, with 7 bases between. This CDR3 is 12 amino acids long. Germline CDR1 is SGHNT and CDR2 is YYREEE (reference sequence). The CDR3 bases are TGTGCCAGCAGCTTGAGGACGAATGGCTACACCTTC. Translated: CASSLRTNGYTF.

This clone came up once. V usage is TRBV2 and J usage is TRBJ2-5, with 9 bases matching TRBD2. After removal of 2 bases from V and 5 bases from J, the junction contained 3 bases not matched to a gene. The CDR3 contains 14 residues. The germline V gene encodes CDR1 SNHLY and CDR2 FYNNEI. The CDR3 protein is CASSEKLAGETQYF. For the CDR3, the DNA is TGTGCCAGCAGTGAAAAGCTAGCGGGGGAGACCCAGTACTTC.

CDR3 bases: TGTGCCATCAGTGAGGGACAGGGGGACGCAGAGACCCAGTACTTC. Translation gives CAISEGQGDAETQYF. The V gene is TRBV10-3, the J gene TRBJ2-5; 10 bases match TRBD1. Trimming removed 2 bases from V and 4 bases from J; junction bases left unmatched: 4. The CDR3 runs to 15 residues. CDR1 is ENHRY, CDR2 SYGVKD, per germline.

This clone was observed a handful of times. This rearrangement joins TRBV9 to TRBJ2-3, with 10 bases identical to TRBD1. There are 17 residues in the CDR3. Germline V gene lookup returns CDR1 SGDLS and CDR2 YYNGEE. V shed 3 bases, J shed 1 base, and the junction held 8 bases outside the gene matches. The DNA for the CDR3 is TGTGCCAGCAGCGCAACCGGGACAGGGGTGGGCACAGATACGCAGTATTTT. Translating gives CASSATGTGVGTDTQYF.

About this clone itself: Germline is not matched at one junction end, which may reflect a read error. The V and J genes are TRBV5-1 and TRBJ1-6; D is unresolved. The germline V gene encodes CDR1 SGHRS and CDR2 YFSETQ. The CDR3 length is 14 residues. Here the CDR3 reads CASSLETANSPLHF. The CDR3 DNA reads as TGTGCCAGCAGCTTGGAGACGGCTAATTCACCCCTCCACTTT.

The chain uses TRBV5-1 and TRBJ2-7; D may be TRBD2 (6 bases). The V end was cut by 4 bases, the J end by 4 bases, with 12 bases between. The CDR3 is 13 residues long. CDR1 is SGHRS, CDR2 YFSETQ, per germline. The CDR3, as DNA: TGCGCCAGCAGCCGGGACTCCACGTACGAGCAGTACTTC. Protein product: CASSRDSTYEQYF. The full variable domain, rest sourced from reference TRBV5-1 and TRBJ2-7, is KAGVTQTPRYLIKTRGQQVTLSCSPISGHRSVSWYQQTPGQGLQFLFEYFSETQRNKGNFPGRFSGRQFSNSRSEMNVSTLELGDSALYLCASSRDSTYEQYFGPGTRLTVT.

This chain uses TRBV27 with TRBJ2-3; D is perhaps TRBD2 (5 bases). V lost 0 bases and J lost 4, with 14 bases in between. CDR3 length: 16 residues. Germline values: CDR1 MNHEY, CDR2 SMNVEV (reference sequence). The CDR3 spells CASSLSTLAIADTQYF. The CDR3 DNA reads TGTGCCAGCAGTTTATCCACCCTAGCTATTGCAGATACGCAGTATTTT.